These 27 T cell receptor beta chains came from one sample sequenced in a study of blood T cell repertoires in COVID-19. Clones were sequenced by immunoSEQ multiplex PCR, and TCRdb holds only the in-frame ones, with some missing. The table lists approximately 290,000 clones, over 75% of them singletons. The sample consisted of PBMCs or T cells enriched from blood (not recorded which). Source of these receptors: a woman in her 30s who had recovered from COVID-19.

V usage is TRBV19 and J usage is TRBJ2-3, with 12 positions matching TRBD2. J lost 6 bases, V lost 5 bases, and 9 bases had no gene match. The CDR3 contains 16 residues. From germline, CDR1 is LNHDA and CDR2 SQIVND (reference sequence). CDR3 loop: CASSLRLAGGRDTQYF. The CDR3, as DNA: TGTGCCAGTAGTCTCCGTCTAGCGGGAGGGCGGGATACGCAGTATTTT. The variable domain in full, with the rest retrieved from reference TRBV19 and TRBJ2-3, is DGGITQSPKYLFRKEGQNVTLSCEQNLNHDAMYWYRQDPGQGLRLIYYSQIVNDFQKGDIAEGYSVSREKKESFPLTVTSAQKNPTAFYLCASSLRLAGGRDTQYFGPGTRLTVL.

The chain uses TRBV7-2 and TRBJ1-5; TRBD1 might be the D (6 bases). This CDR3 is built from 15 residues. The germline V and J ends were trimmed by 1 base and 4 bases, with 11 bases remaining between them. Germline loops: CDR1 SGHTA, CDR2 FQGNSA. This chain's CDR3 is CASSLGGLGNQPQHF. The CDR3 DNA reads TGTGCCAGCAGCTTAGGGGGGCTGGGGAATCAGCCCCAGCATTTT.

The gene calls are TRBV6-5 and TRBJ1-2; 7 bases are a match to TRBD1. CDR1 and CDR2 from the germline V gene are MNHEY and SVGAGI. There are 15 residues in the CDR3. V was pared by 8 bases and J by 2 bases, with 11 bases of the junction left unmatched. This CDR3 reads CASRDRLRRNYGYTF. The CDR3 coding sequence is TGTGCCAGCCGGGACAGACTCAGAAGAAACTATGGCTACACCTTC.

This chain links TRBV5-6 with TRBJ2-2, with 13 bases identical to TRBD2. Unmatched junction bases numbered 4, after V lost 4 bases and J lost 7 bases. Germline CDR1 is SGHDT and CDR2 is YYEEEE. This CDR3 region has 15 residues. CDR3: CASSLGTSGNGELFF. In DNA, the CDR3 is TGTGCCAGCAGCCTCGGGACTAGCGGGAACGGGGAGCTGTTTTTT.

This chain uses TRBV15 with TRBJ2-7, with 10 nucleotides matching TRBD1. Germline V gene lookup returns CDR1 LNHNV and CDR2 YYDKDF (reference sequence). V trimming: 9 bases; J trimming: 0 bases; junction bases outside the gene matches: 5. The CDR3 has 14 amino acids. The CDR3, as DNA: TGTGCCACAAAACGGGACAGGGGCTCCTACGAGCAGTACTTC. Translation: CATKRDRGSYEQYF.

V is TRBV6-2 or TRBV6-3 and J is TRBJ2-7, with TRBD2 matching 9 bases. Germline CDR1 MNHEY, CDR2 SVGEGT. Trimming cost V 0 bases and J 3 bases; bases outside gene matches: 3. The CDR3 contains 15 residues. CDR3 DNA: TGTGCCAGCAGTTACTCGGCTAGCGGGATCTACGAGCAGTACTTC. This gives the protein CASSYSASGIYEQYF.

The gene calls are TRBV28 and TRBJ2-6; 8 nucleotides agree with TRBD1. Germline lookup yields CDR1 MDHEN and CDR2 SYDVKM. Trimming cost V 6 bases and J 3 bases; bases outside gene matches: 4. This CDR3 is 15 amino acids long. DNA of the CDR3: TGTGCCAGCAGCCACAGGGGGAGTGGGGCCAACGTCCTGACTTTC. Translated: CASSHRGSGANVLTF.

The gene calls are TRBV19 and TRBJ1-5; 8 positions match TRBD1. Germline assignment: CDR1 LNHDA and CDR2 SQIVND (reference sequence). The V and J ends lost 1 base and 6 bases, in that order; junction bases with no gene match: 8. The CDR3 extends over 16 amino acids. This CDR3 is CASSIAGTGGPQPQHF. The CDR3 bases are TGTGCCAGTAGTATAGCCGGGACAGGTGGTCCTCAGCCCCAGCATTTT.

This chain's CDR3 is CASSSMPSVDTQYF. The CDR3 DNA reads as TGTGCCAGCAGCTCGATGCCTAGCGTAGATACGCAGTATTTT. This rearrangement joins TRBV7-9 to TRBJ2-3, with D perhaps matching TRBD2 (6 bases). This CDR3 has 14 amino acids. V was shortened by 4 bases and J by 5 bases, with 13 bases between the two germline ends. Germline V gene lookup returns CDR1 SEHNR and CDR2 FQNEAQ (reference sequence).

The chain is built from TRBV10-3 and TRBJ1-2; D is undetermined. There are 12 residues in the CDR3. The V gene's germline CDR1 is ENHRY and CDR2 SYGVKD. V lost 7 bases and J 6 bases, leaving 12 bases between the germline ends. CDR3: CAINSGGHGYTF. CDR3 nucleotides: TGTGCCATCAACTCCGGAGGACATGGCTACACCTTC.

V gene TRBV5-4 combines with J gene TRBJ2-2; TRBD2 matches 10 bases. V dropped 1 base and J dropped 8; count of bases not matched to a gene: 8. CDR3 length: 16 residues. The germline CDR1 and CDR2 sequences are SGHNT and YYREEE (reference sequence). The CDR3 nucleotides are TGTGCCAGCAGCTTGCCCCTAGCGGGAGTAGGAGGGGAGCTGTTTTTT. Translated: CASSLPLAGVGGELFF.

V and J are TRBV5-1 and TRBJ2-5; 8 nucleotides align to TRBD2. The CDR3 runs 13 residues. Germline V gives CDR1 SGHRS, CDR2 YFSETQ. V lost 3 bases to trimming and J lost 5 bases; unmatched junction nucleotides: 3. The CDR3 loop reads CASSSGGGETQYF. The CDR3 DNA reads as TGCGCCAGCAGCTCGGGCGGGGGGGAGACCCAGTACTTC.

This clone was found once. The chain uses TRBV3-1 (or the pseudogene TRBV3-2) and TRBJ1-2; TRBD1 might be the D (6 bases). CDR1 and CDR2 from the germline V gene are LGHDT and YNNKEL (reference sequence). Trimming removed 1 base at V and 8 bases at J, with 8 bases between. This CDR3 spans 12 amino acids. The CDR3 is CASSQVGQGYTF. The CDR3 coding sequence is TGTGCCAGCAGCCAAGTTGGACAGGGCTACACCTTC.

J is TRBJ1-5 and V is TRBV6-5, with no clear D. V was shortened by 7 bases and J by 3 bases, with 16 bases between the two germline ends. CDR3 length equals 15 residues. Germline V gene data show CDR1 as MNHEY and CDR2 as SVGAGI. The CDR3, as DNA: TGTGCCAGCACGGCAAATCGACTTACCAATCAGCCCCAGCATTTT. Translated: CASTANRLTNQPQHF.

The V gene is TRBV7-9, the J gene TRBJ1-2; D gene uncertain. This CDR3 spans 13 amino acids. The germline gives CDR1 SEHNR, CDR2 FQNEAQ (reference sequence). Trimming removed 1 base at V and 8 bases at J, with 11 bases between. This chain's CDR3 is CASSLEGGSGYTF. The CDR3, as DNA: TGTGCCAGCAGCTTAGAAGGCGGTTCCGGCTACACCTTC. The full variable domain, rest sourced from reference TRBV7-9 and TRBJ1-2, is DTGVSQNPRHKITKRGQNVTFRCDPISEHNRLYWYRQTLGQGPEFLTYFQNEAQLEKSRLLSDRFSAERPKGSFSTLEIQRTEQGDSAMYLCASSLEGGSGYTFGSGTRLTVV.

This sequence joins TRBV12-3 or TRBV12-4 and TRBJ1-5; D is undetermined. The ends were cut back, 5 bases at V and 1 base at J, with 6 bases in the middle. This CDR3 has 13 residues. CDR3 coding DNA: TGTGCCAGCAGTAGACAAAGCAATCAGCCCCAGCATTTT. The encoded protein is CASSRQSNQPQHF.

The gene calls are TRBV28 and TRBJ2-7; D is undetermined. This CDR3 has 14 residues. Germline values: CDR1 MDHEN, CDR2 SYDVKM. V was pared by 5 bases and J by 0 bases, with 11 bases between. CDR3 region: CASSHGESSYEQYF. The CDR3, as DNA: TGTGCCAGCAGTCACGGAGAAAGCTCCTACGAGCAGTACTTC.

The rearrangement links TRBV18 to TRBJ1-1, with D uncertain. The CDR3 runs 14 residues. Germline CDR1 and CDR2: KGHSH and LQKENI. Trimming took off 3 bases at V and 1 base at J, with 9 bases between the two ends. The CDR3 protein is CASSPRVSNTEAFF. The CDR3 DNA follows: TGTGCCAGCTCACCCCGGGTTTCGAACACTGAAGCTTTCTTT.

This clone was detected once. The gene calls are TRBV27 and TRBJ2-7; D is unclear. This CDR3 spans 14 amino acids. V lost 6 bases to trimming and J lost 3 bases, with 15 bases between them. The V gene's germline CDR1 is MNHEY and CDR2 SMNVEV (reference sequence). Here the CDR3 reads CASRVSGLYYEQYF. In DNA, the CDR3 is TGTGCCAGCAGGGTATCTGGCCTTTACTACGAGCAGTACTTC.

The rearrangement uses TRBV29-1 and TRBJ2-1, with D maybe TRBD1 (5 bases). This CDR3 comprises 12 residues. Germline CDR1 and CDR2: SQVTM and ANQGSEA. Trimming removed 4 bases from V and 9 bases from J, with 13 bases in between. This CDR3 is CSVARQGFEQFF. For the CDR3, the DNA is TGCAGCGTTGCCCGGCAGGGCTTTGAGCAGTTCTTC.

The V call is TRBV7-8, the J call TRBJ2-2, with 8 positions matching TRBD2. The trim removed 5 bases at V and 4 bases at J, leaving 9 bases unmatched. This CDR3 is 16 amino acids long. Germline V gene lookup returns CDR1 SGHVS and CDR2 FQNEAQ. In nucleotides, the CDR3 is TGTGCCAGCAGCCGAGTTAGCGGGACAAGCACCGGGGAGCTGTTTTTT. Protein product: CASSRVSGTSTGELFF.

J is TRBJ1-6 and V is TRBV7-9; the match to TRBD1 covers 9 bases. With 3 bases clipped from V and 6 bases from J, the junction kept 3 bases outside the gene matches. The germline V gene encodes CDR1 SEHNR and CDR2 FQNEAQ (reference sequence). This CDR3 has 15 residues. The CDR3 sequence: CASSFRTGVNSPLHF. CDR3 DNA: TGTGCCAGCAGCTTCAGGACAGGGGTTAATTCACCCCTCCACTTT.

The chain carries TRBV4-1 and TRBJ2-7; 8 positions agree with TRBD1. The CDR3 sequence is 14 residues long. In germline, CDR1 is MGHRA, CDR2 YSYEKL. V was clipped by 4 bases and J by 4 bases; unmatched bases: 6. The CDR3: CASSRSGQEYEQYF. The CDR3 bases are TGCGCCAGCAGCCGATCGGGACAGGAGTACGAGCAGTACTTC.

The J gene is TRBJ2-7, the V gene TRBV18; TRBD2 agrees at 12 bases. The CDR3 has 16 amino acids. The ends lost 3 bases at V and 1 base at J; junction bases unmatched: 4. Germline-derived CDR1 and CDR2 are KGHSH and LQKENI. Written as DNA, the CDR3 is TGTGCCAGCTCACCGGTACTAGCGGGAGGATCCTACGAGCAGTACTTC. Translated, it gives CASSPVLAGGSYEQYF.

The CDR3 sequence is CASGSGRARGSRYEQYF. CDR3 in DNA: TGTGCCAGCGGTAGCGGGAGGGCCCGGGGGAGTCGATACGAGCAGTACTTC. The chain has TRBV28 and TRBJ2-7, with 11 bases aligning to TRBD2. Germline V gene lookup returns CDR1 MDHEN and CDR2 SYDVKM. CDR3 length: 17 amino acids. V gave up 8 bases and J gave up 4 bases; unmatched junction bases: 16.

The chain has TRBV7-6 and TRBJ1-1; possibly TRBD1 for D (6 bases). The germline gives CDR1 SGHVS, CDR2 FNYEAQ. The CDR3 sequence is 17 residues long. V lost 4 bases, J lost 3 bases, and 21 bases lay in between. The CDR3 nucleotides read TGTGCCAGCAGCTCACAGGGACCCCGGAATGCCGACACTGAAGCTTTCTTT. Its protein product is CASSSQGPRNADTEAFF.

J is TRBJ2-6 and V is TRBV2; 9 bases are shared with TRBD1. This CDR3 comprises 17 residues. V dropped 7 bases and J dropped 2; count of bases not matched to a gene: 9. CDR1 is SNHLY and CDR2 is FYNNEI in the germline V gene. Here the CDR3 DNA reads TGTGCCAGCAATTCCGGGACAGGGAGGACTGGGGCCAACGTCCTGACTTTC. Encoded protein: CASNSGTGRTGANVLTF.